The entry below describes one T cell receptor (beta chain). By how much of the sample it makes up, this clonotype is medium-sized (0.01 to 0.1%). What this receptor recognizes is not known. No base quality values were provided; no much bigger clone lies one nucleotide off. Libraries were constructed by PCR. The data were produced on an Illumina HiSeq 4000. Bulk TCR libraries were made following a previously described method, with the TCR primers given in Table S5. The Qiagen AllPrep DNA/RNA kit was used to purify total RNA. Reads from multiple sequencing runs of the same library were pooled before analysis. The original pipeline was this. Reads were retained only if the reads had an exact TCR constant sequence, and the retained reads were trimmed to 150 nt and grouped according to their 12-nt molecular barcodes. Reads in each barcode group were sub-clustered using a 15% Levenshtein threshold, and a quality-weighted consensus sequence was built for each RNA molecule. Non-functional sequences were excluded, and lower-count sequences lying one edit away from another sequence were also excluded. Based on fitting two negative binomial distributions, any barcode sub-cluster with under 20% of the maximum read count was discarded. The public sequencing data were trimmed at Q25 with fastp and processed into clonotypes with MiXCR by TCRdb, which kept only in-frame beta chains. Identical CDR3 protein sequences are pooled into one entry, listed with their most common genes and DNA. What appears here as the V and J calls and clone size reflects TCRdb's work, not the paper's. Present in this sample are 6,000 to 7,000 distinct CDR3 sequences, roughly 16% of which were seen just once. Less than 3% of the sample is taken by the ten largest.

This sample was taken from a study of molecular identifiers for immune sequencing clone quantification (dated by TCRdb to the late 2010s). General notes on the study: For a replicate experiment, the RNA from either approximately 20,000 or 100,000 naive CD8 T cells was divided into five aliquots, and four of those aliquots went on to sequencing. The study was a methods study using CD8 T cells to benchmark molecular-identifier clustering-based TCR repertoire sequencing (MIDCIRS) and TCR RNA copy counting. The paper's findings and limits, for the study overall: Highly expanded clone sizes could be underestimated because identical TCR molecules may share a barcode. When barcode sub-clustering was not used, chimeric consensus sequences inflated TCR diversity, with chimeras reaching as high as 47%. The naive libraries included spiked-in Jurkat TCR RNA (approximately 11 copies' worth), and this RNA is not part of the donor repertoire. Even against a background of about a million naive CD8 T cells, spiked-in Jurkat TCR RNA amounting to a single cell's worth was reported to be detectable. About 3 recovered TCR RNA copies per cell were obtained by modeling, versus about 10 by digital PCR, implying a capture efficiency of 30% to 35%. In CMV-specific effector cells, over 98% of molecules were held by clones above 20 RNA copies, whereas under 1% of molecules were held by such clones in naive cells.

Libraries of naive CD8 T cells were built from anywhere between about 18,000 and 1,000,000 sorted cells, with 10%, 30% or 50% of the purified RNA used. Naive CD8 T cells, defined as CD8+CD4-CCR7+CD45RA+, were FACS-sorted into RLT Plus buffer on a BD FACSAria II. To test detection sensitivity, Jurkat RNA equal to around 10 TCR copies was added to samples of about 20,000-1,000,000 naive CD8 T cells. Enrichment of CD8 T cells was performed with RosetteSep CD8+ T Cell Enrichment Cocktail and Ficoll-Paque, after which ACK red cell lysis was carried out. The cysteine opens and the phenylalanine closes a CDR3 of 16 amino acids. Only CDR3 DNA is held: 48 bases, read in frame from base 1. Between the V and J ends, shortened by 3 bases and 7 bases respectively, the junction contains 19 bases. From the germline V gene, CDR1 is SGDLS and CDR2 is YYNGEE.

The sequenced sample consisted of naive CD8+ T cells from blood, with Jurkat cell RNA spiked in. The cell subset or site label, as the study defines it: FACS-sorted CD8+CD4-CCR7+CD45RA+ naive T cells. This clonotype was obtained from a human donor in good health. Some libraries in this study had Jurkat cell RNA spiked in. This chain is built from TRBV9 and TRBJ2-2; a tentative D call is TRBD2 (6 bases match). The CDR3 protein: CASSAKLAGENGELFF. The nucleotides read TGTGCCAGCAGCGCCAAACTAGCAGGAGAGAACGGGGAGCTGTTTTTT.